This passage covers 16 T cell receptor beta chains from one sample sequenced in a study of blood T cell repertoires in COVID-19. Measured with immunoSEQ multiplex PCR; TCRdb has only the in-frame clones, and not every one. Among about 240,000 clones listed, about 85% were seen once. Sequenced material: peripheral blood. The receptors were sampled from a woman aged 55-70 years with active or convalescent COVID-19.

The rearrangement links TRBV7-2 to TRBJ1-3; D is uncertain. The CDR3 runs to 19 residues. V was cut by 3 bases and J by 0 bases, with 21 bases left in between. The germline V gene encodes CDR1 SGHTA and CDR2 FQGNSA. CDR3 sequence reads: CASSFNGNNFQDSGNTIYF. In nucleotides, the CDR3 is TGTGCCAGCAGCTTCAACGGGAACAACTTTCAAGACTCTGGAAACACCATATATTTT.

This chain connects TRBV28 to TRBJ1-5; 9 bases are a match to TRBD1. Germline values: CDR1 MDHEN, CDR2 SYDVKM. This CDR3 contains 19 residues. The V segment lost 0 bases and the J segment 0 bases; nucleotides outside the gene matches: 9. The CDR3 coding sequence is TGTGCCAGCAGTTTATGGGGACAGGGAATTCCTTATAGCAATCAGCCCCAGCATTTT. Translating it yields CASSLWGQGIPYSNQPQHF.

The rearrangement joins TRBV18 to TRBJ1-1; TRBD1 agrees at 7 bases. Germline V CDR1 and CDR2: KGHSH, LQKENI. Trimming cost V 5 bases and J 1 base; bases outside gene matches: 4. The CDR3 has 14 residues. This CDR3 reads CASSGDRANTEAFF. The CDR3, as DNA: TGTGCCAGCTCAGGCGACAGGGCGAACACTGAAGCTTTCTTT.

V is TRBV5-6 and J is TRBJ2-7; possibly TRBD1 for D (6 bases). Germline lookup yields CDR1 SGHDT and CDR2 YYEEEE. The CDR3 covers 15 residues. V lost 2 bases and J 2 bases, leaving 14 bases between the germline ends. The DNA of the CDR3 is TGTGCCAGCAGCTTCCTGGTCAGGGGAGCCTACGAGCAGTACGTC. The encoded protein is CASSFLVRGAYEQYV.

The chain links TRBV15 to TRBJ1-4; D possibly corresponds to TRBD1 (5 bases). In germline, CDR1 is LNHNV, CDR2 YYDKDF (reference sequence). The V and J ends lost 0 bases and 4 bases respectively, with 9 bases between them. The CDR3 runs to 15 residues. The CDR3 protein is CATSREGQHNEKLFF. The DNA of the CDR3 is TGTGCCACCAGCAGAGAGGGGCAGCATAATGAAAAACTGTTTTTT.

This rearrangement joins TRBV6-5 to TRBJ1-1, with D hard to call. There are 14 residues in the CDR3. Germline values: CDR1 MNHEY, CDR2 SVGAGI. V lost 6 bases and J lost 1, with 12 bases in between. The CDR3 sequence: CASSAGRGNTEAFF. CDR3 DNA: TGTGCCAGCAGCGCCGGTAGAGGGAACACTGAAGCTTTCTTT.

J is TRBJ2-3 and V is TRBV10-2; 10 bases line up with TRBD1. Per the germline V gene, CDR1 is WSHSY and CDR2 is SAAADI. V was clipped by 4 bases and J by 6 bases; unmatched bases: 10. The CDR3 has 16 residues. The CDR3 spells CASSARDRGRLDTQYF. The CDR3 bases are TGCGCCAGCAGTGCCCGCGACAGGGGGCGCTTGGATACGCAGTATTTT.

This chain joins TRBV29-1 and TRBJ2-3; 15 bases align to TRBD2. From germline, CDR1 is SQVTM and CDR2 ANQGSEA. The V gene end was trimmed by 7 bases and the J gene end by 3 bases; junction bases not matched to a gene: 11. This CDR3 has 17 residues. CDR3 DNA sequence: TGCAGCGCCCAAAGGACTAGCGGGGGGGCGAGTACAGATACGCAGTATTTT. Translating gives CSAQRTSGGASTDTQYF.

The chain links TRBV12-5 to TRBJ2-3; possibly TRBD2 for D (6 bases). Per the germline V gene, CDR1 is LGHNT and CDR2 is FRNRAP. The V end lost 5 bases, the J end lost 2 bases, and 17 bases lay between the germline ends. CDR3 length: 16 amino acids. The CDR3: CASGPGTPVPTDTQYF. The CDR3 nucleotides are TGTGCTAGTGGTCCCGGGACTCCAGTACCCACAGATACGCAGTATTTT.

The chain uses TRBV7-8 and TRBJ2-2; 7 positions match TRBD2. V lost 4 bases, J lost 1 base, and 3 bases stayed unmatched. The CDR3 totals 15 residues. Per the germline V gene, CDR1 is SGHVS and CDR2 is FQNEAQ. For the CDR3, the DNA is TGTGCCAGCAGCTACTCTAGCGGGAACACCGGGGAGCTGTTTTTT. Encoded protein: CASSYSSGNTGELFF.

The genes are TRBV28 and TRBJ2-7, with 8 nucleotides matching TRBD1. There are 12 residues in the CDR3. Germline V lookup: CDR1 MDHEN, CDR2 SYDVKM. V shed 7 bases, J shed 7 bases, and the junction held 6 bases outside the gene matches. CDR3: CASNQGAREQYF. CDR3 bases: TGTGCCAGCAATCAGGGGGCTCGGGAGCAGTACTTC.

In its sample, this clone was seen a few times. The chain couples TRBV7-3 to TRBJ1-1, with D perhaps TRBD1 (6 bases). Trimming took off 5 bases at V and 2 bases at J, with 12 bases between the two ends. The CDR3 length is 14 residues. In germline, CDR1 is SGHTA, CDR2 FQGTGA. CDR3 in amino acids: CASSPTGPNTEAFF. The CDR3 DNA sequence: TGTGCCAGCAGCCCCACAGGGCCCAACACTGAAGCTTTCTTT.

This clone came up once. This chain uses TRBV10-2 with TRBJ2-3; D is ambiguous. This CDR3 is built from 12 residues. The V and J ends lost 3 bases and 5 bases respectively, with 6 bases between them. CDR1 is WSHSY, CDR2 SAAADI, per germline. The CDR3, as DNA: TGCGCCAGCAGTGACGGGTTAGATACGCAGTATTTT. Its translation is CASSDGLDTQYF.

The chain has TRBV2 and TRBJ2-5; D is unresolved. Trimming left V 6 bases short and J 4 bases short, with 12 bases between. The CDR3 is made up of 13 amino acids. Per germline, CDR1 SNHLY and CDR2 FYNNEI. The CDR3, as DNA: TGTGCCAGCAGGTATGCGCCGCGAGAGACCCAGTACTTC. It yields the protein CASRYAPRETQYF.

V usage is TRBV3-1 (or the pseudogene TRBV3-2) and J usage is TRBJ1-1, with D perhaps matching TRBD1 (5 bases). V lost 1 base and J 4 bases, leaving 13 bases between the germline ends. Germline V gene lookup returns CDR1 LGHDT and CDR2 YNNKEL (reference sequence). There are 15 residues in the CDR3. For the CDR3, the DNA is TGTGCCAGCAGCCAAGTCGGGGGTGGGTTCACTGAAGCTTTCTTT. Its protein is CASSQVGGGFTEAFF.

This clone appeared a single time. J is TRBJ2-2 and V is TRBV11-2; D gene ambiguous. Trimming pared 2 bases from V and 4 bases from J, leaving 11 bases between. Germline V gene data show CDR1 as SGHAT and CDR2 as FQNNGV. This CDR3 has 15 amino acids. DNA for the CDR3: TGTGCCAGCAGCTTATTCGGCGGTGGCACCGGGGAGCTGTTTTTT. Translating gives CASSLFGGGTGELFF.